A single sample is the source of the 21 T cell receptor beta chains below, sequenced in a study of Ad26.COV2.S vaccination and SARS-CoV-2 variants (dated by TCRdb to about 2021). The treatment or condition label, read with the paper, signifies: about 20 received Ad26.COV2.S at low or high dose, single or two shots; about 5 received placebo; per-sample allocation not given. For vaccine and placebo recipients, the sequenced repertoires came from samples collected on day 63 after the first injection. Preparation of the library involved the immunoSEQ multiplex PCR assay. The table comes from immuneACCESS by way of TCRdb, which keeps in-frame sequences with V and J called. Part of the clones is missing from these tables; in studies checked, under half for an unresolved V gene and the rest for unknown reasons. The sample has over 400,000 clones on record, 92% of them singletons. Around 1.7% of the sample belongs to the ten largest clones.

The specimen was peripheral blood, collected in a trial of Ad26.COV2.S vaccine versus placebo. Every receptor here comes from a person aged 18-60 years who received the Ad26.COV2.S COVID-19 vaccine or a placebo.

The CDR3 DNA reads TGCGCCAGCAGCTCTACAGGGGGTAGGAGCACCGGGGAGCTGTTTTTT. Translated: CASSSTGGRSTGELFF. V usage is TRBV5-1 and J usage is TRBJ2-2; 8 nucleotides agree with TRBD1. The length of the CDR3 is 16 residues. Germline trimming cut 3 bases from V and 4 bases from J; bases unmatched to any gene: 8. Germline CDR1 is SGHRS and CDR2 is YFSETQ.

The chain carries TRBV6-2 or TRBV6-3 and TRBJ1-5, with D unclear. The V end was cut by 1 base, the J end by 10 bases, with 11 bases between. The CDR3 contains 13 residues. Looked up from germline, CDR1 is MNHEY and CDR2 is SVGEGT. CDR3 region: CASSYWFLRPQHF. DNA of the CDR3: TGTGCCAGCAGTTACTGGTTCCTTCGACCCCAGCATTTT.

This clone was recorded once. This chain's CDR3 is CASSLGIWSNTGELFF. In DNA, the CDR3 is TGTGCCAGCAGCTTAGGGATTTGGTCGAACACCGGGGAGCTGTTTTTT. V and J are TRBV11-2 and TRBJ2-2; no clear D. The CDR3 length is 16 residues. Trimming stripped 1 base from V and 0 bases from J, with 9 bases between. Germline CDR1 is SGHAT and CDR2 is FQNNGV.

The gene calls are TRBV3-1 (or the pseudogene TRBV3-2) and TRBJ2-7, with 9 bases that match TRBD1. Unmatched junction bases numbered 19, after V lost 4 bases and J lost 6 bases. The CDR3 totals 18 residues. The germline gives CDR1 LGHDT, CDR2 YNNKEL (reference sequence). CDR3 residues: CASSPGWDRVESRCEQYF. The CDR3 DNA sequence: TGTGCCAGCAGCCCTGGATGGGACAGGGTCGAGAGTAGGTGCGAGCAGTACTTC.

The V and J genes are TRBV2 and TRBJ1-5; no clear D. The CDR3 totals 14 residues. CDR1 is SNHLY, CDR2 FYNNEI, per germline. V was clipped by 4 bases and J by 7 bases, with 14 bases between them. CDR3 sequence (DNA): TGTGCCAGCAGTGGAGGGAGAAAGGGACAGCCCCAGCATTTT. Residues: CASSGGRKGQPQHF.

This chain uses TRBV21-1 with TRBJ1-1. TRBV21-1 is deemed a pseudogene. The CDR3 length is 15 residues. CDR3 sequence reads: CASSYTGLMNTEAFF. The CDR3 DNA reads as TGTGCCAGCAGCTACACGGGACTTATGAACACTGAAGCTTTCTTT.

The CDR3 sequence is CASSDPGQGPYEQYF. CDR3 sequence (DNA): TGCGCCAGCAGTGATCCGGGACAGGGCCCCTACGAGCAGTACTTC. This rearrangement joins TRBV5-1 to TRBJ2-7; TRBD1 agrees at 9 bases. Losses at the gene ends were 5 bases for V and 2 bases for J; bases not matched to a gene: 8. Germline CDR1 is SGHRS and CDR2 is YFSETQ. The CDR3 contains 15 residues.

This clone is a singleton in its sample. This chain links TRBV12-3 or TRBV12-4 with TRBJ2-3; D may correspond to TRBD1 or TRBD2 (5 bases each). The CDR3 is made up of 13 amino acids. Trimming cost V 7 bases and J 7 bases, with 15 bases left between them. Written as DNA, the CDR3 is TGTGCCAGCAAACCCGGGGCTCACAATACGCAGTATTTT. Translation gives CASKPGAHNTQYF.

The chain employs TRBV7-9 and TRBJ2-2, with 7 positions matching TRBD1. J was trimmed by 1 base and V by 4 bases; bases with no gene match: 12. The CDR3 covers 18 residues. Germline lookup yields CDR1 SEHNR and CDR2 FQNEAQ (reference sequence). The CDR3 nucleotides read TGTGCCAGCAGCTCCACCCTCTCCGGGACAGTGAACACCGGGGAGCTGTTTTTT. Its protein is CASSSTLSGTVNTGELFF.

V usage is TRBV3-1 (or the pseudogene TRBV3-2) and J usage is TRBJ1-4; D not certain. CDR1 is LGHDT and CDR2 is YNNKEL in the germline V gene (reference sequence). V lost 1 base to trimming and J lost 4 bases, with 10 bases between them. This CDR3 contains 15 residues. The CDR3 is CASSQAETFNEKLFF. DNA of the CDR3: TGTGCCAGCAGCCAAGCCGAGACCTTTAATGAAAAACTGTTTTTT.

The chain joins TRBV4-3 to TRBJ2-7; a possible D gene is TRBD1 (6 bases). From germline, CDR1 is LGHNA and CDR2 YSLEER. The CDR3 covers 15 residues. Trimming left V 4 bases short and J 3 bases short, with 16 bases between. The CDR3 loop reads CASSPGMGASYEQYF. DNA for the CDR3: TGCGCCAGCAGCCCCGGGATGGGGGCGAGCTACGAGCAGTACTTC.

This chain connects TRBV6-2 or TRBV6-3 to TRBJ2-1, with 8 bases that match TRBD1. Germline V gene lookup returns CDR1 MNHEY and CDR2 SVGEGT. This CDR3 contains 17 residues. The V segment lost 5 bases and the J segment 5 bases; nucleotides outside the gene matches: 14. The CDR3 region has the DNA TGTGCCAGCAGTAATGGACAGGGCCGGTGGGGAGACAATGAGCAGTTCTTC. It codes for CASSNGQGRWGDNEQFF.

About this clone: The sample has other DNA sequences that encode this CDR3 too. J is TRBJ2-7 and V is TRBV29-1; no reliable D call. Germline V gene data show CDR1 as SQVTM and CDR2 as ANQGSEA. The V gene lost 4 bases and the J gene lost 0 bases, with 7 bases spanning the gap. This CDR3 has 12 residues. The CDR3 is CSVGGGSYEQYF. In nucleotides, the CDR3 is TGCAGCGTTGGTGGCGGCTCCTACGAGCAGTACTTC.

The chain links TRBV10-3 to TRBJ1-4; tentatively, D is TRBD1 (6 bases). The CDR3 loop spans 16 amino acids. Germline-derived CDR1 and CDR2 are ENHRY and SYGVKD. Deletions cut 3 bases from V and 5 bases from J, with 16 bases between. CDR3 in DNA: TGTGCCATCAGTGACAGGGCCAGGGGTATAAATGAAAAACTGTTTTTT. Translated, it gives CAISDRARGINEKLFF.

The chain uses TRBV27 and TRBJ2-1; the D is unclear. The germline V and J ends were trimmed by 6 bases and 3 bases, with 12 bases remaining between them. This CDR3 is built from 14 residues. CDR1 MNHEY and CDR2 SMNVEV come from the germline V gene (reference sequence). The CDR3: CASSRERVYNEQFF. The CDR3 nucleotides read TGTGCCAGCAGCCGCGAAAGGGTCTACAATGAGCAGTTCTTC.

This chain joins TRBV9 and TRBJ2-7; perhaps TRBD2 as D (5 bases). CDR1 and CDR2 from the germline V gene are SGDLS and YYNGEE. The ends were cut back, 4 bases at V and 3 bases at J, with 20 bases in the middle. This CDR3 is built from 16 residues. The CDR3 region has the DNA TGTGCCAGCAGCCCCCGCCAAGCGGTGCATCGCTACGAGCAGTACTTC. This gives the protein CASSPRQAVHRYEQYF.

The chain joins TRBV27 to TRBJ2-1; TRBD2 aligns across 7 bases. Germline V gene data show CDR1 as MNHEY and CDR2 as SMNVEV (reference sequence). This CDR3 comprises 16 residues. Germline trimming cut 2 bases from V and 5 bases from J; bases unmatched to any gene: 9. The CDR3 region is CASSLTRLAGNNEQFF. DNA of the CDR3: TGTGCCAGCAGTTTAACCCGACTAGCCGGAAACAATGAGCAGTTCTTC.

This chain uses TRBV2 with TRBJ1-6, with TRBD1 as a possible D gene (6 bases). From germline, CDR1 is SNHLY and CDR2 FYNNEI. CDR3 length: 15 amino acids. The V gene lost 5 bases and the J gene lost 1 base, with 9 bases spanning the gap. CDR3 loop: CASSLQGSYNSPLHF. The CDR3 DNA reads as TGTGCCAGCAGTCTCCAGGGGTCCTATAATTCACCCCTCCACTTT.

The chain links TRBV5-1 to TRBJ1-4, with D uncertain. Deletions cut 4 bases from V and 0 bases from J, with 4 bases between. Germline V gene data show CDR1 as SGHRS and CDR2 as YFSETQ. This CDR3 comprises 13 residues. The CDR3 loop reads CASSLTTNEKLFF. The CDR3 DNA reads TGCGCCAGCAGCCTAACAACTAATGAAAAACTGTTTTTT.

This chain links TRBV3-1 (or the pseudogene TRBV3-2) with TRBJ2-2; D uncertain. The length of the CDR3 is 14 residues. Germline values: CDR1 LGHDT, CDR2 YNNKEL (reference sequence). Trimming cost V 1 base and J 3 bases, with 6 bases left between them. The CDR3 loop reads CASSQVWYTGELFF. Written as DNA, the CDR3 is TGTGCCAGCAGCCAAGTTTGGTACACCGGGGAGCTGTTTTTT.

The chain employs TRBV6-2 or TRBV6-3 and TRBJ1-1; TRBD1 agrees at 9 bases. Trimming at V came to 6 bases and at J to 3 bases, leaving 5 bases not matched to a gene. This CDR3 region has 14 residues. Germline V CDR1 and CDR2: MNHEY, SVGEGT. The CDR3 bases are TGTGCCAGCAGCCCTGACAGGGGGGACACTGAAGCTTTCTTT. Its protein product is CASSPDRGDTEAFF.